These T cell receptor beta chains were read from a single sample in a study of blood T cell repertoires in COVID-19. Sequenced by immunoSEQ multiplex PCR; TCRdb stores in-frame clones only, minus some. This sample has about 89,000 clones, with 80% found just once. Specimen: peripheral blood. The receptors were sampled from a woman aged 80 or over with acute or convalescent COVID-19. Each CDR3 is given with its conserved first and last residue. The D gene is left open where the match is weak. Clone size appears in some rows only: once, few, many, or a class for an expanded clone.

v_gene: TRBV19
d_gene: .
abundance: .
j_gene: TRBJ1-5
CDR3aa: CASSPHRTGGNQPQHF
CDR3nt: TGTGCCAGTAGTCCCCATAGGACGGGGGGCAATCAGCCCCAGCATTTT

v_gene: TRBV7-3
d_gene: .
abundance: .
j_gene: TRBJ2-3
CDR3aa: CASSLSYQADTQYF
CDR3nt: TGTGCCAGCAGCTTAAGTTACCAGGCAGATACGCAGTATTTT

v_gene: TRBV5-4
d_gene: TRBD2
abundance: .
j_gene: TRBJ2-5
CDR3aa: CASSFRGSGSQTQYF
CDR3nt: TGTGCCAGCAGCTTCCGGGGTAGCGGGAGCCAGACCCAGTACTTC

v_gene: TRBV20-1
d_gene: TRBD1
abundance: .
j_gene: TRBJ1-5
CDR3aa: CSASGRGQVGHSNQPQHF
CDR3nt: TGCAGTGCTAGTGGACGGGGACAGGTCGGTCATAGCAATCAGCCCCAGCATTTT

v_gene: TRBV12-5
d_gene: .
abundance: medium-sized
j_gene: TRBJ2-7
CDR3aa: CASGFEGTLYEQYF
CDR3nt: TGTGCTAGTGGTTTTGAGGGTACTCTCTACGAGCAGTACTTC

v_gene: TRBV4-1
d_gene: TRBD2
abundance: .
j_gene: TRBJ2-1
CDR3aa: CASSLLPGTSGSSYNEQFF
CDR3nt: TGCGCCAGCAGCCTCCTCCCCGGGACTAGCGGTAGCTCCTACAATGAGCAGTTCTTC

v_gene: TRBV5-4
d_gene: .
abundance: .
j_gene: TRBJ2-7
CDR3aa: CASSAVGLYEQYF
CDR3nt: TGTGCCAGCAGCGCCGTGGGGCTCTACGAGCAGTACTTC

v_gene: TRBV4-2
d_gene: TRBD2
abundance: .
j_gene: TRBJ2-1
CDR3aa: CASSPQLAGVSFSSYNEQFF
CDR3nt: TGTGCCAGCAGCCCTCAACTAGCGGGGGTCTCTTTTAGCTCCTACAATGAGCAGTTCTTC

v_gene: TRBV7-9
d_gene: .
abundance: .
j_gene: TRBJ1-3
CDR3aa: CASSYGGTGNTIYF
CDR3nt: TGTGCCAGCAGCTACGGGGGGACTGGAAACACCATATATTTT

v_gene: TRBV19
d_gene: TRBD1
abundance: .
j_gene: TRBJ2-3
CDR3aa: CASSFGQADTQYF
CDR3nt: TGTGCCAGTAGTTTTGGACAGGCAGATACGCAGTATTTT

v_gene: TRBV7-2
d_gene: TRBD2
abundance: .
j_gene: TRBJ2-2
CDR3aa: CASSRTGTRVNTGELFF
CDR3nt: TGTGCCAGCAGCAGGACCGGGACTAGAGTGAACACCGGGGAGCTGTTTTTT

v_gene: TRBV14
d_gene: .
abundance: .
j_gene: TRBJ2-1
CDR3aa: CASSHLSSYNEQFF
CDR3nt: TGTGCCAGCAGCCACCTTAGCTCCTACAATGAGCAGTTCTTC

v_gene: TRBV2
d_gene: .
abundance: .
j_gene: TRBJ1-4
CDR3aa: CASSREMGGTNEKLFF
CDR3nt: TGTGCCAGCAGCCGAGAAATGGGGGGAACTAATGAAAAACTGTTTTTT

v_gene: TRBV5-1
d_gene: TRBD1
abundance: .
j_gene: TRBJ2-2
CDR3aa: CASSLFGTGIANTGELFF
CDR3nt: TGCGCCAGCAGCTTGTTTGGGACAGGGATCGCGAACACCGGGGAGCTGTTTTTT

v_gene: TRBV5-5
d_gene: .
abundance: .
j_gene: TRBJ2-5
CDR3aa: CASSLPGKETQYF
CDR3nt: TGTGCCAGCAGCTTGCCAGGGAAAGAGACCCAGTACTTC

v_gene: TRBV6-5
d_gene: .
abundance: .
j_gene: TRBJ2-3
CDR3aa: CASSYEGGADTQYF
CDR3nt: TGTGCCAGCAGTTACGAAGGGGGGGCAGATACGCAGTATTTT

v_gene: TRBV5-1
d_gene: TRBD2
abundance: .
j_gene: TRBJ2-3
CDR3aa: CASSLSPSGGSPPTDTQYF
CDR3nt: TGCGCCAGCAGCTTGTCGCCTAGCGGGGGATCCCCGCCAACAGATACGCAGTATTTT

v_gene: TRBV7-6
d_gene: TRBD1
abundance: once
j_gene: TRBJ1-4
CDR3aa: CASSLGTGGNEKLFF
CDR3nt: TGTGCCAGCAGCTTAGGAACAGGGGGGAATGAAAAACTGTTTTTT

v_gene: TRBV7-8
d_gene: .
abundance: .
j_gene: TRBJ2-3
CDR3aa: CASSFDRQDTQYF
CDR3nt: TGTGCCAGCAGCTTCGACAGACAAGATACGCAGTATTTT

v_gene: TRBV7-2
d_gene: .
abundance: once
j_gene: TRBJ1-3
CDR3aa: CASSLAYSGNTIYF
CDR3nt: TGTGCCAGCAGCTTAGCCTACTCTGGAAACACCATATATTTT

v_gene: TRBV6-2/TRBV6-3
d_gene: .
abundance: .
j_gene: TRBJ2-5
CDR3aa: CASSPYREETQYF
CDR3nt: TGTGCCAGCAGCCCCTATCGGGAAGAGACCCAGTACTTC

v_gene: TRBV10-3
d_gene: .
abundance: .
j_gene: TRBJ1-2
CDR3aa: CAISESLGYGYTF
CDR3nt: TGTGCCATCAGTGAGTCGCTAGGCTATGGCTACACCTTC

v_gene: TRBV18
d_gene: .
abundance: .
j_gene: TRBJ2-5
CDR3aa: CASSPRRAETQYF
CDR3nt: TGTGCCAGCTCACCACGCAGGGCAGAGACCCAGTACTTC

v_gene: TRBV30
d_gene: .
abundance: few
j_gene: TRBJ1-1
CDR3aa: CAWSSLGSTEAFF
CDR3nt: TGTGCCTGGAGTTCCCTAGGTTCCACTGAAGCTTTCTTT

v_gene: TRBV27
d_gene: .
abundance: once
j_gene: TRBJ1-4
CDR3aa: CASSFSRGGRGIEKLFF
CDR3nt: TGTGCCAGCAGTTTTTCCAGGGGTGGGAGGGGTATTGAAAAACTGTTTTTT

v_gene: TRBV3-1/TRBV3-2
d_gene: .
abundance: .
j_gene: TRBJ1-2
CDR3aa: CASWRSGTPYGYTF
CDR3nt: TGTGCCAGCTGGCGGAGCGGGACTCCCTATGGCTACACCTTC

v_gene: TRBV6-5
d_gene: TRBD1
abundance: .
j_gene: TRBJ1-1
CDR3aa: CASSRTGGRSTEAFF
CDR3nt: TGTGCCAGCAGCCGGACAGGGGGCCGGAGCACTGAAGCTTTCTTT

v_gene: TRBV18
d_gene: .
abundance: .
j_gene: TRBJ2-7
CDR3aa: CASSDSGVYEQYF
CDR3nt: TGTGCCAGCTCCGACAGTGGAGTGTACGAGCAGTACTTC

v_gene: TRBV7-2
d_gene: TRBD2
abundance: .
j_gene: TRBJ2-1
CDR3aa: CASSLRPGLAGDEQFF
CDR3nt: TGTGCCAGCAGCTTACGTCCGGGACTAGCGGGGGATGAGCAGTTCTTC

v_gene: TRBV5-1
d_gene: .
abundance: .
j_gene: TRBJ2-5
CDR3aa: CASSLDLLGGYQETQYF
CDR3nt: TGCGCCAGCAGCTTGGACCTCTTGGGGGGATACCAAGAGACCCAGTACTTC

v_gene: TRBV5-6
d_gene: TRBD1
abundance: .
j_gene: TRBJ2-7
CDR3aa: CASSPTKRDRSSYEQYF
CDR3nt: TGTGCCAGCAGCCCTACAAAAAGGGACAGGAGCTCCTACGAGCAGTACTTC

v_gene: TRBV27
d_gene: TRBD2
abundance: .
j_gene: TRBJ2-1
CDR3aa: CASIGGRVNNEQFF
CDR3nt: TGTGCCAGCATCGGCGGGAGGGTTAACAATGAGCAGTTCTTC

v_gene: TRBV9
d_gene: .
abundance: .
j_gene: TRBJ2-3
CDR3aa: CASSVMARDTQYF
CDR3nt: TGTGCCAGCAGCGTAATGGCTAGAGATACGCAGTATTTT

v_gene: TRBV7-8
d_gene: .
abundance: few
j_gene: TRBJ1-6
CDR3aa: CASSLGALLNSPLHF
CDR3nt: TGTGCCAGCAGCTTGGGGGCCTTACTTAATTCACCCCTCCACTTT

v_gene: TRBV9
d_gene: TRBD1
abundance: .
j_gene: TRBJ2-7
CDR3aa: CASSAGQGATYEQYF
CDR3nt: TGTGCCAGCAGCGCCGGACAGGGGGCGACGTACGAGCAGTACTTC

v_gene: TRBV18
d_gene: TRBD1
abundance: .
j_gene: TRBJ1-3
CDR3aa: CASSQTGANSGNTIYF
CDR3nt: TGTGCCAGCTCACAGACAGGGGCCAACTCTGGAAACACCATATATTTT

v_gene: TRBV6-6
d_gene: .
abundance: few
j_gene: TRBJ2-1
CDR3aa: CASRPLVNNEQFF
CDR3nt: TGTGCCAGCAGGCCGCTAGTCAACAATGAGCAGTTCTTC

v_gene: TRBV5-8
d_gene: TRBD1
abundance: .
j_gene: TRBJ1-6
CDR3aa: CASSLWGQGNSPLHF
CDR3nt: TGTGCCAGCAGCTTGTGGGGACAGGGTAATTCACCCCTCCACTTT

v_gene: TRBV30
d_gene: .
abundance: once
j_gene: TRBJ2-5
CDR3aa: CAWSVLEGSFLWPLGTQYF
CDR3nt: TGTGCCTGGAGTGTACTGGAGGGGTCATTCCTTTGGCCTCTCGGGACCCAGTACTTC

v_gene: TRBV3-1/TRBV3-2
d_gene: TRBD1
abundance: .
j_gene: TRBJ1-4
CDR3aa: CASSQWDRGNEKLFF
CDR3nt: TGTGCCAGCAGCCAATGGGACAGGGGGAATGAAAAACTGTTTTTT

v_gene: TRBV2
d_gene: TRBD1
abundance: .
j_gene: TRBJ2-3
CDR3aa: CASSRTGNTDTQYF
CDR3nt: TGTGCCAGCAGTCGGACAGGAAACACAGATACGCAGTATTTT

v_gene: TRBV23-1
d_gene: .
abundance: .
j_gene: TRBJ2-7
CDR3aa: CASSRGFLGAGPSYEQYF
CDR3nt: TGCGCCAGCAGTCGTGGATTCTTGGGGGCAGGGCCCTCCTACGAGCAGTACTTC

v_gene: TRBV30
d_gene: .
abundance: once
j_gene: TRBJ2-6
CDR3aa: CASGRKGSGANVLTF
CDR3nt: TGTGCCTCCGGGAGAAAGGGGTCTGGGGCCAACGTCCTGACTTTC

v_gene: TRBV6-6
d_gene: .
abundance: .
j_gene: TRBJ2-2
CDR3aa: CASSPDRVGSGSNTGELFF
CDR3nt: TGTGCCAGCAGTCCGGACAGGGTCGGTAGCGGGAGTAACACCGGGGAGCTGTTTTTT

v_gene: TRBV14
d_gene: TRBD2
abundance: .
j_gene: TRBJ2-1
CDR3aa: CASSQVPLAGGRFTMNDEQFF
CDR3nt: TGTGCCAGCAGCCAAGTTCCTCTAGCGGGGGGCCGGTTTACAATGAACGATGAGCAGTTCTTC

v_gene: TRBV15
d_gene: TRBD1
abundance: once
j_gene: TRBJ1-5
CDR3aa: CATSAWDRTNQPQHF
CDR3nt: TGTGCCACCAGCGCCTGGGACAGGACTAATCAGCCCCAGCATTTT

v_gene: TRBV7-2
d_gene: TRBD2
abundance: .
j_gene: TRBJ2-3
CDR3aa: CASSPGTSGRADTQYF
CDR3nt: TGTGCCAGCAGCCCCGGGACTAGCGGGAGGGCAGATACGCAGTATTTT

v_gene: TRBV5-4
d_gene: TRBD1
abundance: .
j_gene: TRBJ2-5
CDR3aa: CASSADRVKTQYF
CDR3nt: TGTGCCAGCAGCGCGGACAGGGTCAAGACCCAGTACTTC

v_gene: TRBV5-1
d_gene: .
abundance: .
j_gene: TRBJ1-6
CDR3aa: CASSLEPGQNSPLHF
CDR3nt: TGCGCCAGCAGCTTGGAACCGGGACAAAATTCACCCCTCCACTTT

v_gene: TRBV27
d_gene: TRBD2
abundance: .
j_gene: TRBJ2-3
CDR3aa: CASSLIAGGPSNTDTQYF
CDR3nt: TGTGCCAGCAGTTTAATAGCGGGGGGCCCTTCAAACACAGATACGCAGTATTTT

v_gene: TRBV7-2
d_gene: .
abundance: .
j_gene: TRBJ1-4
CDR3aa: CASSLAGPGVPNEKLFF
CDR3nt: TGTGCCAGCAGCTTAGCCGGCCCAGGGGTCCCTAATGAAAAACTGTTTTTT

v_gene: TRBV5-6
d_gene: .
abundance: .
j_gene: TRBJ2-5
CDR3aa: CASSLEHTQETQYF
CDR3nt: TGTGCCAGCAGCTTGGAACATACCCAAGAGACCCAGTACTTC

v_gene: TRBV18
d_gene: TRBD1
abundance: .
j_gene: TRBJ1-6
CDR3aa: CASSLSQDRGNSPLHF
CDR3nt: TGTGCCAGCTCACTCTCGCAGGACAGGGGTAATTCACCCCTCCACTTT

v_gene: TRBV6-5
d_gene: .
abundance: .
j_gene: TRBJ1-6
CDR3aa: CASKRADSPLHF
CDR3nt: TGTGCCAGCAAGAGGGCGGATTCACCCCTCCACTTT

v_gene: TRBV19
d_gene: TRBD2
abundance: .
j_gene: TRBJ2-3
CDR3aa: CASKPGLAGGPTDTQYF
CDR3nt: TGTGCCAGTAAACCGGGACTAGCGGGGGGTCCCACAGATACGCAGTATTTT